The entry below describes one T cell receptor beta chain. Its antigen is still unknown. Base qualities are not provided; no much larger clone lies one nucleotide away. This sample's time point label indicates: persistent/refractory GD, antithyroid drugs over 5 years with positive TRAb. For both TCR sequencing and RNA sequencing, RNA was extracted from PBMCs in TRIzol. The diagnosis of Graves' disease was made according to American Thyroid Association guidelines. Patients were recruited from an endocrinology department in Xi'an, China. From each patient, nine milliliters of peripheral blood was collected into an EDTA anticoagulant tube. Ficoll Paque Plus density gradient separation was used to isolate PBMCs, and no additional T cell sorting was done. An Agilent 2100 Bioanalyzer and agarose gel were used to check RNA quality, while a NanoDrop 2000 measured RNA concentration. The entry originates in a study of regulatory T cells in long-lasting Graves disease (dated by TCRdb to 2020 to 2022). Background for the entire study: Persistent Graves' disease was defined as persistently positive TSH receptor autoantibodies together with antithyroid drug treatment for over 5 years. A total of around 35 samples underwent TCR sequencing: approximately 13 from persistent and approximately 20 from newly diagnosed Graves' disease patients. On average, persistent Graves' disease patients in the clinical cohort had been on antithyroid drugs for approximately ten years. The study took place in China and was registered as a clinical trial. Patients with persistent Graves' disease were compared with patients with newly diagnosed Graves' disease using TCR sequencing and RNA sequencing of peripheral blood.

Results the study describes overall, beyond this receptor: Because the primary lesion, thyroid tissue, could not be accessed, the study looked at peripheral blood alone. Sequencing and analysis were limited to the TCR beta chain. Persistent disease showed preferential use of TRBV28, TRBJ1-2 and TRBJ2-5, whereas newly diagnosed disease favored TRBV20-1 and TRBJ2-1. Compared with newly diagnosed patients, patients with persistent Graves' disease had lower TCR Shannon entropy and fewer highly expanded clones, which suggests clonal expansion. Patients with persistent disease shared more public clonotypes (roughly 2,900) than newly diagnosed patients did (around 1,000). The authors noted that the small sample size was a limitation that may lower accuracy.

Libraries came from multiplex PCR. Sequencing used an Illumina HiSeq 4000. TCR beta libraries were built with iRepertoire HTBI primers and Arm-PCR amplification of CDR3 regions. Gel purification was performed on PCR products prior to sequencing. The authors' pipeline ran thus. Gene usage analysis of CDR3 amino acid clonotypes used the 55 to 65 TRBV and more than 13 TRBJ segments found across samples. Filtered high-quality paired reads were merged into contigs using COPE and FqMerger. Contigs were aligned with BLAST to IMGT TRBV, TRBD and TRBJ reference genes, and CDR3 was defined per IMGT. Clonotypes above 0.1% frequency were classified as highly expanded clones. Repertoire diversity was measured by Shannon entropy, and V-J evenness by the Gini coefficient. Public clonotypes were defined as clonotypes shared by more than one individual. TCRdb redid the processing of the public reads, applying fastp at Q25 and MiXCR, and retained in-frame beta chains. Each entry merges the rows of one CDR3 protein and shows their most common DNA and genes. TCRdb, not the original authors, processed these V and J calls. This sample holds hundreds of thousands of distinct CDR3 sequences; 21% were observed only once. The ten largest clones add up to approximately 14% of the sample.

V is reduced by 2 bases and J by 5 bases, leaving a spacing of 20 bases between them. The germline V gene (reference sequence) gives CDR1 as SEHNR and CDR2 as FQNEAQ. The CDR3 starts with the cysteine, ends with the phenylalanine, and has 17 residues. Here the CDR3 DNA is all that survives: 51 bases in frame from base 1. Sequenced material: peripheral blood mononuclear cells (PBMCs), taken when the disease was refractory, from a patient treated with antithyroid drugs. The sequence came from a female donor with Graves disease. The rearranged segments are TRBV7-9 and TRBJ2-3; a confident D gene designation cannot be given. The nucleotide sequence is given as TGTGCCAGCAGCTTACCTTTCGACGGGTACCCGATAGATACGCAGTATTTT. This codes for CASSLPFDGYPIDTQYF.